Listed here are 18 T cell receptor beta chains from one sample, sequenced in a study of PD-1 blockade in classical Hodgkin lymphoma. Brentuximab vedotin exposure varied, and every patient relapsed after autologous stem cell transplantation. The assay was immunoSEQ multiplex PCR, and TCRdb's table has in-frame clones only and misses some. Of around 28,000 clones listed, approximately 66% are singletons. The input for sequencing was peripheral blood mononuclear cells (PBMCs), taken before the second cycle of nivolumab. These receptors originate from a human donor with classical Hodgkin lymphoma.

The rearrangement joins TRBV5-1 to TRBJ1-1; TRBD1 is a possible D gene (5 bases). This CDR3 is built from 14 residues. V was trimmed by 2 bases and J by 5 bases, leaving 13 bases between them. Per germline, CDR1 SGHRS and CDR2 YFSETQ. CDR3 sequence reads: CASSFSLGGTEAFF. For the CDR3, the DNA is TGCGCCAGCAGCTTTTCGCTGGGGGGTACTGAAGCTTTCTTT.

This CDR3 reads CASSSYSAEKLFF. In nucleotides, the CDR3 is TGTGCCAGCAGCTCTTACTCTGCCGAAAAACTGTTTTTT. The chain is built from TRBV7-2 and TRBJ1-4; D uncertain. Germline CDR1 and CDR2: SGHTA and FQGNSA. V was pared by 4 bases and J by 8 bases, with 11 bases between. This CDR3 has 13 amino acids.

By sample share, this clone is medium-sized. V and J are TRBV5-4 and TRBJ1-6; D gene unclear. CDR1 and CDR2 (germline): SGHNT, YYREEE (reference sequence). The CDR3 spans 17 residues. The ends were cut back, 5 bases at V and 0 bases at J, with 15 bases in the middle. The CDR3 sequence is CASRLTSPSSYNSPLHF. The CDR3, as DNA: TGTGCCAGCAGGTTGACATCCCCGAGCTCCTATAATTCACCCCTCCACTTT. Using reference TRBV5-4 and TRBJ1-6 for the parts outside the CDR3, the full variable domain is ETGVTQSPTHLIKTRGQQVTLRCSSQSGHNTVSWYQQALGQGPQFIFQYYREEENGRGNFPPRFSGLQFPNYSSELNVNALELDDSALYLCASRLTSPSSYNSPLHFGNGTRLTVT.

V gene TRBV6-5 combines with J gene TRBJ1-1; 7 positions agree with TRBD1. The CDR3 length is 15 residues. V lost 5 bases to trimming and J lost 0 bases; unmatched junction nucleotides: 6. Germline CDR1 is MNHEY and CDR2 is SVGAGI. The CDR3 DNA reads as TGTGCCAGCAGTCGGGGACAGCTCTTGAACACTGAAGCTTTCTTT. It codes for CASSRGQLLNTEAFF.

CDR3 residues: CASSKPFSTQETQYF. CDR3 nucleotide sequence: TGTGCCAGTAGTAAGCCATTCTCCACCCAAGAGACCCAGTACTTC. J is TRBJ2-5 and V is TRBV19; unclear D gene. The CDR3 has 15 amino acids. In germline, CDR1 is LNHDA, CDR2 SQIVND (reference sequence). V gave up 4 bases and J gave up 1 base, with 13 bases separating them.

This chain connects TRBV28 to TRBJ2-2; D uncertain. CDR1 and CDR2 (germline): MDHEN, SYDVKM. Deletions cut 8 bases from V and 3 bases from J, with 10 bases between. CDR3 size: 13 residues. In DNA form, the CDR3 reads TGTGCCAGCGGAGCTAGTCACACCGGGGAGCTGTTTTTT. Protein sequence: CASGASHTGELFF.

This clone was observed a few times. The genes are TRBV5-1 and TRBJ2-1; TRBD2 might be the D (6 bases). V was clipped by 1 base and J by 0 bases, with 11 bases between them. Germline V gene sequence: CDR1 SGHRS, CDR2 YFSETQ. The CDR3 totals 16 residues. CDR3 region: CASSLPGTGSYNEQFF. The CDR3 nucleotides read TGCGCCAGCAGCTTGCCCGGGACTGGCTCCTACAATGAGCAGTTCTTC.

This sequence joins TRBV28 and TRBJ2-6; the D gene is possibly TRBD1 (6 bases). From germline, CDR1 is MDHEN and CDR2 SYDVKM. There are 18 residues in the CDR3. V was shortened by 5 bases and J by 0 bases, with 17 bases between the two germline ends. The CDR3: CASSQTGAPVSGANVLTF. The CDR3 DNA sequence: TGTGCCAGCAGTCAGACAGGTGCTCCCGTCTCTGGGGCCAACGTCCTGACTTTC. Using reference TRBV28 and TRBJ2-6 for the parts outside the CDR3, the full variable domain is DVKVTQSSRYLVKRTGEKVFLECVQDMDHENMFWYRQDPGLGLRLIYFSYDVKMKEKGDIPEGYSVSREKKERFSLILESASTNQTSMYLCASSQTGAPVSGANVLTFGAGSRLTVL.

This chain uses TRBV7-9 with TRBJ1-4, with D possibly being TRBD1 (6 bases). The CDR3 is 15 residues long. The germline V and J ends were trimmed by 6 bases and 6 bases, with 17 bases remaining between them. CDR1 is SEHNR and CDR2 is FQNEAQ in the germline V gene (reference sequence). The CDR3 region has the DNA TGTGCCAGCAGAAATACGGGACAAGGAGATGAAAAACTGTTTTTT. It codes for CASRNTGQGDEKLFF.

The chain is built from TRBV6-5 and TRBJ1-3; no clear D. Germline lookup yields CDR1 MNHEY and CDR2 SVGAGI. The CDR3 runs to 15 residues. V was shortened by 5 bases and J by 0 bases, with 11 bases between the two germline ends. CDR3 region: CASSLTAYSGNTIYF. The CDR3 nucleotides are TGTGCCAGCAGTCTCACTGCCTACTCTGGAAACACCATATATTTT.

The chain is built from TRBV6-1 and TRBJ2-7, with unresolved D. Trimming stripped 2 bases from V and 9 bases from J, with 5 bases between. Germline CDR1 is MNHNS and CDR2 is SASEGT. The CDR3 has 10 amino acids. The CDR3 loop reads CASSELRQYF. The DNA of the CDR3 is TGTGCCAGCAGTGAACTAAGGCAGTACTTC.

The chain uses TRBV9 and TRBJ2-3, with TRBD2 identical over 7 bases. V gave up 3 bases and J gave up 2 bases; unmatched junction bases: 12. The CDR3 consists of 17 residues. Germline V gene data show CDR1 as SGDLS and CDR2 as YYNGEE. The CDR3 DNA is TGTGCCAGCAGCGCCTTCACTAGCGACAGTTACACAGATACGCAGTATTTT. Protein sequence: CASSAFTSDSYTDTQYF. Looking up the rest from reference TRBV9 and TRBJ2-3 gives the full variable domain: DSGVTQTPKHLITATGQRVTLRCSPRSGDLSVYWYQQSLDQGLQFLIQYYNGEERAKGNILERFSAQQFPDLHSELNLSSLELGDSALYFCASSAFTSDSYTDTQYFGPGTRLTVL.

V usage is TRBV6-6 and J usage is TRBJ2-1, with no clear D. Trimming pared 3 bases from V and 9 bases from J, leaving 12 bases between. Germline V CDR1 and CDR2: MNHNY, SVGAGI (reference sequence). This CDR3 contains 13 residues. This CDR3 reads CASSYASRSEQFF. DNA of the CDR3: TGTGCCAGCAGTTATGCAAGCAGATCTGAGCAGTTCTTC.

V and J are TRBV19 and TRBJ1-1; 9 bases are a match to TRBD1. The CDR3 sequence is 16 residues long. Looked up from germline, CDR1 is LNHDA and CDR2 is SQIVND (reference sequence). Trimming at V came to 6 bases and at J to 4 bases, leaving 12 bases not matched to a gene. The CDR3 spells CASSYLTGGAGTEAFF. CDR3 DNA sequence: TGTGCCAGTAGCTATTTAACAGGGGGCGCCGGCACTGAAGCTTTCTTT.

The rearrangement links TRBV5-6 to TRBJ2-7; perhaps TRBD1 as D (5 bases). There are 16 residues in the CDR3. Per germline, CDR1 SGHDT and CDR2 YYEEEE. V lost 4 bases and J 4 bases, leaving 21 bases between the germline ends. The CDR3 protein is CASSPGAPVRLYEQYV. DNA of the CDR3: TGTGCCAGCAGCCCTGGGGCCCCAGTCAGGCTTTACGAGCAGTACGTC.

The chain is built from TRBV18 and TRBJ2-5; TRBD1 aligns across 9 bases. This CDR3 spans 15 amino acids. V dropped 3 bases and J dropped 3; count of bases not matched to a gene: 5. CDR1 and CDR2 from the germline V gene are KGHSH and LQKENI. The CDR3 DNA sequence: TGTGCCAGCTCACCGTTGGGACAGGGAAAAGAGACCCAGTACTTC. Encoded protein: CASSPLGQGKETQYF.

V is TRBV6-5 and J is TRBJ2-7; TRBD2 agrees at 10 bases. With 5 bases clipped from V and 3 bases from J, the junction kept 7 bases outside the gene matches. The CDR3 is 15 residues long. Per germline, CDR1 MNHEY and CDR2 SVGAGI. Here the CDR3 DNA reads TGTGCCAGCAGTCACACAGGGACTAGCGTCTACGAGCAGTACTTC. Translation gives CASSHTGTSVYEQYF.

The CDR3 nucleotides are TGTGCCAGCAGCCTTACAGGGCTGGACACTGAAGCTTTCTTT. Encoded protein: CASSLTGLDTEAFF. The V gene is TRBV14, the J gene TRBJ1-1, with D maybe TRBD1 (6 bases). Between the trimmed V and J ends, which lost 4 bases and 3 bases, there was a span of 12 bases. CDR1 and CDR2 from the germline V gene are SGHDN and FVKESK. The CDR3 has 14 amino acids.